This T cell receptor beta chain was identified in a study of shared clonotypes between healthy human individuals. About the research overall: Each donor had three CD4 naive, three CD4 memory, two CD8 naive and one CD8 memory plate. Overall study results and limits: Naive subsets tended to show greater estimated richness than memory subsets. Apart from blood, nothing was sampled; tissue repertoires likely differ.

A remark on this clone: Its cognate antigen is unknown.

The assay was immunoSEQ multiplex PCR, and TCRdb's table has in-frame clones only and misses some. The table lists 2 million or so clones, 85% to 95% of them singletons. CDR1 is ENHRY, CDR2 SYGVKD, per germline. The ends lost 5 bases at V and 0 bases at J; junction bases unmatched: 7. CDR3 length: 16 residues. This sequence was found in a man younger than 30 in good health. This chain uses TRBV10-3 with TRBJ1-1; 9 bases match TRBD1. Sequencing was done on a sample of naive CD4+ T cells sorted from blood. Subset specified: CD45RA+ positively selected. The CDR3 is CAISHRGLGVNTEAFF. The CDR3 DNA is TGTGCCATCAGTCACAGGGGGCTAGGGGTGAACACTGAAGCTTTCTTT.